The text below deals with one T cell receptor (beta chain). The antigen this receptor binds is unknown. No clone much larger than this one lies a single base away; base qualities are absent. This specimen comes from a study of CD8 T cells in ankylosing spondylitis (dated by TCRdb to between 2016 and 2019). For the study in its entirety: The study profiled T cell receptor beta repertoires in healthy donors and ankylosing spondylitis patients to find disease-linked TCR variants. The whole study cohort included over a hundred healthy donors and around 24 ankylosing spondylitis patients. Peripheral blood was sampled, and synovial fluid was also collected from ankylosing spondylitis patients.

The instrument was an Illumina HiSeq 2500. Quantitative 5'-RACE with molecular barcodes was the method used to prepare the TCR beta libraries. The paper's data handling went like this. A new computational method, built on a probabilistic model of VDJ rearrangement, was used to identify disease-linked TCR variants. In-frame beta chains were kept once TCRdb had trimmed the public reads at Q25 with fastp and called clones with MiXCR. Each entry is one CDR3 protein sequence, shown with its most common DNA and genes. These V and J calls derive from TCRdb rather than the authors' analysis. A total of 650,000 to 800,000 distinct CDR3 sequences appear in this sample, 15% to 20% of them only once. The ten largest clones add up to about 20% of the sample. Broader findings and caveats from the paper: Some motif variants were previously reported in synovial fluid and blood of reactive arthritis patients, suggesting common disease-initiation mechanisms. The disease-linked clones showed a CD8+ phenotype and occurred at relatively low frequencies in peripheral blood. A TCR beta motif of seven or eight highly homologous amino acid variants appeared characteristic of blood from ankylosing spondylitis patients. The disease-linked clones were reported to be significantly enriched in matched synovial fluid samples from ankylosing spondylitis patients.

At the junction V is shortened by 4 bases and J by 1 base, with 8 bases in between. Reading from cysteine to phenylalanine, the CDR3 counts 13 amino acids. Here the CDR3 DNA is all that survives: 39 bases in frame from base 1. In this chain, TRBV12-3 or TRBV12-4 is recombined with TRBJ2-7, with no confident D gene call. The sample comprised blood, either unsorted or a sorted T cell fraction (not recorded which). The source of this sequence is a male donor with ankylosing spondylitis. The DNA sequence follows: TGTGCCAGCAGTTGGGCAGTGTCCTACGAGCAGTACTTC. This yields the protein CASSWAVSYEQYF.